This TCR beta chain was sequenced in a study of blood T cell repertoires in COVID-19. In the study overall: Acute and convalescent COVID-19 samples came from the United States, Italy and Spain.

Authors' methods: Amplification from reference gene primers served as the basis for estimated nucleated cell counts. Using immunoSEQ multiplex PCR, the repertoire was profiled, and TCRdb retains in-frame clones only, with some absent. V and J calls and clone size are those listed in that table; D and trimming were worked out from the DNA. The sample lists about 380,000 clones, over 65% occurring once. Germline V gene sequence: CDR1 MDHEN, CDR2 SYDVKM. V was pared by 2 bases and J by 7 bases, with 6 bases between. The CDR3 extends over 12 amino acids. The chain is built from TRBV28 and TRBJ1-5; unclear D gene. The TCR was taken from a human donor with acute or convalescent COVID-19. The donor label of this sample is uncertain. Sequences were obtained from peripheral blood. CDR3 region: CASSLEGQPQHF. For the CDR3, the DNA is TGTGCCAGCAGTTTAGAGGGCCAGCCCCAGCATTTT.